This TCR beta chain comes out of a study of T cell responses to AZD1222 COVID-19 vaccine (dated by TCRdb to 2020 to 2022). With respect to the entire study: AZD1222 recipients with second doses at about 4 weeks or about 12 weeks were pooled, because spike-specific TCR depth and breadth did not differ between schedules. Trial participants were enrolled into age subgroups of 18-55, 56-69 and 70-plus years, which contained approximately 150, 28 and 58 TCR-sequenced participants, respectively. TCR sequencing covered over 230 trial participants: nearly 210 given two doses of AZD1222 and 26 given two doses of MenACWY control vaccine.

Study-wide findings and limitations: No day 14 peak-response samples were available, so repertoires were characterized only after the peak T cell response. Conclusions about previously exposed vaccinees were limited because only six or seven AZD1222 recipients were SARS-CoV-2 seropositive at baseline. Reportedly, almost half of the unique spike-specific TCRs recognized epitopes lying outside the regions that are mutated in the B.1.351 and B.1.1.7 variants. The 56-69-year group was small, and its depth increase did not reach significance, likely because of low power. After two AZD1222 doses, spike-specific TCR breadth and depth were significantly higher than at day 0 and than in MenACWY recipients. Participants were mostly white British, with more females than males. The authors suggested clonal diversity may have been underestimated. Vaccine-associated CD4 TCRs spanned the whole spike protein, with dominant responses in regions 160-218 and 743-854.

The CDR3 regions of human TCRbeta chains were analyzed by immunosequencing. Per the authors' processing: Repertoire TCRs were checked for matches against a reference library of SARS-CoV-2-specific TCRs that had been generated using the MIRA antigen-specificity platform. Breadth was defined as the fraction of unique TCRs that were SARS-CoV-2-associated, and depth was defined as the fraction of total T cells that were SARS-CoV-2-associated. Using the MIRA data, each spike-specific TCR was mapped to the spike region that the TCR reacts to and placed in a CD4 or CD8 class. Log10-transformed breadth and depth values were compared by one-way ANOVA with Sidak's multiple comparisons tests. TCRdb stores this immuneACCESS table with in-frame sequences only. Part of the clones is absent; in the studies checked, under half of the shortfall reflects unresolved V genes, and no reason is known for the rest. The D gene and trimming were derived from the DNA, and the V and J assignments and clone size from that table. Recorded for this sample are 200,000 or so clones; around 89% of them occurred a single time. Jointly, the top ten make up 5% to 7% of the sample.

The junction carries 9 bases between V and J, which are trimmed by 1 base and 2 bases respectively. The CDR3 runs 15 residues from the cysteine to the phenylalanine. Here the CDR3 DNA is all that survives: 45 bases in frame from base 1. CDR1 GTSNPN and CDR2 SVGIG are derived from the germline V gene (reference sequence). The intended sense of this specimen's time point label: baseline before first vaccination. The vaccinee samples were drawn from two UK trials, COV001 and COV002, one of which was a single-blind randomized controlled phase 2/3 trial testing AZD1222 (ChAdOx1 nCoV-19) in healthy adults. For TCRbeta chain sequencing, PBMC samples were collected from trial participants at day 0 and at day 28 after the second dose. Remarks on this clone: There is no known antigen for this receptor. The sample holds no much larger clone one base away, and base qualities are not on file.

Source: peripheral blood, taken on day 0 of AZD1222 vaccination. Recombination connected TRBV30 to TRBJ1-6; too little of a D gene remains to name it. This clonotype was obtained from an adult in good health. The DNA is as follows: TGTGCCTGGAGTGAACGGGCCGCCTATAATTCACCCCTCCACTTT. It encodes CAWSERAAYNSPLHF.